Below are 23 T cell receptor beta chains sequenced from a single sample in a study of cytomegalovirus exposure and HLA in healthy donors (dated by TCRdb to about 2017). The library came from the immunoSEQ multiplex PCR assay. A mixture of 60 forward primers for TCR Vbeta segments and 13 reverse primers for TCR Jbeta segments was used in the multiplex PCR. Sourced from immuneACCESS, this table was stored by TCRdb with only in-frame sequences that have V and J called. A share of the clones is absent; for the studies checked, an unresolved V gene accounts for under half, and the remainder has no known explanation. The sample table contains 150,000 to 200,000 clones; only one count was recorded for 77% of them. Together, the top ten hold over 2% of the sample. What was sequenced was PBMCs. Source of these receptors: a woman aged 40 to 50 in good health and CMV-seropositive.

The J gene is TRBJ2-6, the V gene TRBV9; 11 nucleotides line up with TRBD1. Looked up from germline, CDR1 is SGDLS and CDR2 is YYNGEE. V lost 0 bases to trimming and J lost 4 bases; unmatched junction nucleotides: 3. The CDR3 extends over 17 amino acids. The CDR3 nucleotides read TGTGCCAGCAGCGTAGGGGGACAGGGGGTCGGGGCCAACGTCCTGACTTTC. It specifies CASSVGGQGVGANVLTF.

The V gene is TRBV7-2, the J gene TRBJ1-5, with D possibly being TRBD1 (6 bases). This CDR3 comprises 15 residues. Germline CDR1 is SGHTA and CDR2 is FQGNSA. V was cut by 2 bases and J by 7 bases, with 15 bases left in between. CDR3 nucleotide sequence: TGTGCCAGCAGCTTATTGGCGGGGGCAGGCCAGCCCCAGCATTTT. Protein: CASSLLAGAGQPQHF. Full variable domain (remainder filled in from reference TRBV7-2 and TRBJ1-5): GAGVSQSPSNKVTEKGKDVELRCDPISGHTALYWYRQSLGQGLEFLIYFQGNSAPDKSGLPSDRFSAERTGGSVSTLTIQRTQQEDSAVYLCASSLLAGAGQPQHFGDGTRLSIL.

This chain uses TRBV7-8 with TRBJ2-1, with TRBD2 matching 11 bases. The V and J ends lost 1 base and 5 bases, in that order; junction bases with no gene match: 1. CDR1 is SGHVS, CDR2 FQNEAQ, per germline. The CDR3 has 15 residues. This CDR3 is CASSLGLAGHNEQFF. DNA for the CDR3: TGTGCCAGCAGCTTAGGACTAGCGGGGCACAATGAGCAGTTCTTC. Full variable domain (missing parts from reference TRBV7-8 and TRBJ2-1): GAGVSQSPRYKVAKRGQDVALRCDPISGHVSLFWYQQALGQGPEFLTYFQNEAQLDKSGLPSDRFFAERPEGSVSTLKIQRTQQEDSAVYLCASSLGLAGHNEQFFGPGTRLTVL.

V and J are TRBV19 and TRBJ1-6; D unresolved. The germline V gene encodes CDR1 LNHDA and CDR2 SQIVND (reference sequence). V shed 4 bases and J shed 2 bases, with 21 bases lying between them. The length of the CDR3 is 19 residues. In DNA, the CDR3 is TGTGCCAGTAGTACATTTGCCGGGATTAACAGCCCCTATAATTCACCCCTCCACTTT. The encoded protein is CASSTFAGINSPYNSPLHF. Full variable domain (remainder filled in from reference TRBV19 and TRBJ1-6): DGGITQSPKYLFRKEGQNVTLSCEQNLNHDAMYWYRQDPGQGLRLIYYSQIVNDFQKGDIAEGYSVSREKKESFPLTVTSAQKNPTAFYLCASSTFAGINSPYNSPLHFGNGTRLTVT.

This chain links TRBV7-9 with TRBJ1-5; 9 positions agree with TRBD1. The CDR3 sequence is 14 residues long. Germline lookup yields CDR1 SEHNR and CDR2 FQNEAQ (reference sequence). V shed 8 bases and J 4 bases; nucleotides not matched to a gene: 6. CDR3 region: CASSGQGRNQPQHF. CDR3 DNA: TGTGCCAGCTCGGGACAGGGCCGGAATCAGCCCCAGCATTTT.

The genes are TRBV11-3 and TRBJ2-1, with TRBD2 identical over 10 bases. J lost 3 bases, V lost 4 bases, and 9 bases had no gene match. Germline CDR1 reads SGHNT; CDR2 reads YENEEA. This CDR3 region has 17 residues. CDR3 amino acids: CASSSGDLAGDYNEQFF. CDR3 bases: TGTGCCAGCAGCTCAGGCGATCTAGCGGGAGACTACAATGAGCAGTTCTTC.

The rearrangement links TRBV7-2 to TRBJ1-6, with D perhaps TRBD1 (6 bases). CDR3 length equals 17 residues. V dropped 1 base and J dropped 6 bases, with 16 bases sitting between them. Germline values: CDR1 SGHTA, CDR2 FQGNSA. CDR3 sequence (DNA): TGTGCCAGCAGCTTAGTCGGGGGGGCGAATTCTAATTCACCCCTCCACTTT. It is translated as CASSLVGGANSNSPLHF. The full variable domain, completed using reference TRBV7-2 and TRBJ1-6, is GAGVSQSPSNKVTEKGKDVELRCDPISGHTALYWYRQSLGQGLEFLIYFQGNSAPDKSGLPSDRFSAERTGGSVSTLTIQRTQQEDSAVYLCASSLVGGANSNSPLHFGNGTRLTVT.

CDR3 coding DNA: TGTGCCAGCAGCTTGGGGACAGGGGCCTCCCAAGAGACCCAGTACTTC. It translates to CASSLGTGASQETQYF. The chain has TRBV5-8 and TRBJ2-5, with 9 bases lining up with TRBD1. Germline CDR1 SGHTS, CDR2 YDEGEE. This CDR3 has 16 amino acids. After removal of 0 bases from V and 1 base from J, the junction contained 4 bases not matched to a gene.

This chain links TRBV19 with TRBJ2-2; 8 nucleotides match TRBD2. The CDR3 totals 15 residues. The junction had 13 bases not matched to a gene; V was cut back by 10 bases and J by 6 bases. Germline V gene data show CDR1 as LNHDA and CDR2 as SQIVND (reference sequence). In nucleotides, the CDR3 is TGTGCCACCCGCCTCGGGACTAGGGGCGCCGGGGAGCTGTTTTTT. This sequence encodes CATRLGTRGAGELFF.

The chain joins TRBV6-6 to TRBJ1-2; D not resolved. Germline CDR1 MNHNY, CDR2 SVGAGI (reference sequence). The V end was cut by 5 bases, the J end by 3 bases, with 7 bases between. This CDR3 is built from 12 residues. CDR3 DNA sequence: TGTGCCAGCAGTGCGGATTACTATGGCTACACCTTC. Residues: CASSADYYGYTF.

This clone has more than one count but fewer than ten. This CDR3 is also generated by other DNA sequences in the sample. The V call is TRBV6-5, the J call TRBJ2-7; TRBD1 is a possible D gene (6 bases). Trimming took off 6 bases at V and 3 bases at J, with 12 bases between the two ends. Looked up from germline, CDR1 is MNHEY and CDR2 is SVGAGI. CDR3 size: 13 residues. The CDR3 DNA sequence: TGTGCCAGCAGCCGCGACAGGTTCTACGAGCAGTACTTC. Its translation: CASSRDRFYEQYF.

The table lists this clone with a few counts. This chain links TRBV11-2 with TRBJ2-5, with TRBD1 matching 7 bases. There are 16 residues in the CDR3. Trimming removed 1 base from V and 5 bases from J; junction bases left unmatched: 10. CDR1 is SGHAT, CDR2 FQNNGV, per germline. The CDR3 bases are TGTGCCAGCAGCTTAGGATTTACAGGGGTAGGGGAGACCCAGTACTTC. Translating gives CASSLGFTGVGETQYF.

This clone was observed a handful of times. This chain uses TRBV30 with TRBJ2-5; tentatively, D is TRBD2 (6 bases). V lost 0 bases and J lost 2, with 13 bases in between. CDR3 size: 15 residues. The germline V gene encodes CDR1 GTSNPN and CDR2 SVGIG (reference sequence). CDR3: CAWSVSASVQETQYF. In DNA form, the CDR3 reads TGTGCCTGGAGTGTTTCGGCTAGCGTACAAGAGACCCAGTACTTC.

V gene TRBV5-4 combines with J gene TRBJ1-2, with TRBD1 matching over 7 bases. V shed 4 bases, J shed 3 bases, and the junction held 12 bases outside the gene matches. The CDR3 runs to 16 residues. Germline loops: CDR1 SGHNT, CDR2 YYREEE (reference sequence). The CDR3 protein is CASSPLGRQGDYGYTF. As DNA, the CDR3 is TGTGCCAGCAGCCCGCTGGGGAGGCAGGGGGACTATGGCTACACCTTC.

The CDR3 coding sequence is TGTGCCAGCAGCGGAACCGGGACAGGGAGGAACTATGGCTACACCTTC. It specifies CASSGTGTGRNYGYTF. This chain links TRBV9 with TRBJ1-2, with 9 bases fitting TRBD1. The CDR3 is 16 residues long. V dropped 3 bases and J dropped 2; count of bases not matched to a gene: 8. Germline lookup yields CDR1 SGDLS and CDR2 YYNGEE.

This clone came up once. The chain carries TRBV7-8 and TRBJ2-7; a weak D match, TRBD2 (5 bases). The CDR3 length is 11 residues. V lost 4 bases, J lost 7 bases, and 8 bases lay in between. Germline CDR1 is SGHVS and CDR2 is FQNEAQ. Here the CDR3 reads CASSSPGEQYF. In DNA, the CDR3 is TGTGCCAGCAGCTCCCCGGGGGAGCAGTACTTC.

The chain links TRBV28 to TRBJ1-4; D gene uncertain. The CDR3 loop spans 15 amino acids. The germline V gene encodes CDR1 MDHEN and CDR2 SYDVKM. V was pared by 5 bases and J by 0 bases, with 10 bases between. The CDR3 DNA reads as TGTGCCAGCAGTCCCTTATCGGCAACTAATGAAAAACTGTTTTTT. This sequence encodes CASSPLSATNEKLFF.

This clone was seen once. The rearrangement links TRBV4-3 to TRBJ1-3, with 8 bases identical to TRBD1. V lost 0 bases, J lost 4 bases, and 5 bases stayed unmatched. Germline V CDR1 and CDR2: LGHNA, YSLEER. The CDR3 loop spans 16 amino acids. The CDR3 here is CASSQEGQGGGNTIYF. CDR3 DNA sequence: TGCGCCAGCAGCCAAGAAGGACAGGGTGGAGGAAACACCATATATTTT.

The chain has TRBV19 and TRBJ1-2; a possible D gene is TRBD1 (6 bases). This CDR3 spans 12 amino acids. Germline CDR1 LNHDA, CDR2 SQIVND (reference sequence). V gave up 5 bases and J gave up 4 bases, with 8 bases separating them. The CDR3: CASSYRAYGYTF. CDR3 DNA sequence: TGTGCCAGTAGTTACAGGGCCTATGGCTACACCTTC.

This chain joins TRBV29-1 and TRBJ1-2; maybe TRBD1 (5 bases). Per germline, CDR1 SQVTM and CDR2 ANQGSEA. The CDR3 is made up of 12 amino acids. Trimming removed 4 bases from V and 7 bases from J, with 13 bases in between. Here the CDR3 DNA reads TGCAGCGTTGGAGTGGGGGGGGGTGGCTACACCTTC. This sequence encodes CSVGVGGGGYTF.

The chain has TRBV29-1 and TRBJ2-1; D might be TRBD1 (5 bases). The CDR3 is 13 amino acids. Looked up from germline, CDR1 is SQVTM and CDR2 is ANQGSEA. V was cut by 8 bases and J by 4 bases, with 15 bases left in between. Written as DNA, the CDR3 is TGCAGCAGCGAACAGGCTGGGTACAATGAGCAGTTCTTC. Translated: CSSEQAGYNEQFF.

The V gene is TRBV2, the J gene TRBJ2-5; 7 bases fit TRBD1. V lost 6 bases to trimming and J lost 2 bases; unmatched junction nucleotides: 6. Per the germline V gene, CDR1 is SNHLY and CDR2 is FYNNEI. The CDR3 sequence is 14 residues long. The CDR3 sequence is CASRVQGTQETQYF. CDR3 DNA sequence: TGTGCCAGCAGAGTACAGGGGACACAAGAGACCCAGTACTTC.

This clone was recorded once. The chain joins TRBV7-9 to TRBJ2-7; tentatively, D is TRBD1 (6 bases). The CDR3 runs to 14 residues. V was cut by 2 bases and J by 5 bases, with 13 bases left in between. Germline V CDR1 and CDR2: SEHNR, FQNEAQ (reference sequence). CDR3 amino acids: CASSLPQGFDEQYF. CDR3 coding DNA: TGTGCCAGCAGCTTACCACAGGGTTTCGACGAGCAGTACTTC.